This is a list of T cell receptor beta chains from one sample in a study of blood T cell repertoires in COVID-19. Sequenced by immunoSEQ multiplex PCR; TCRdb stores in-frame clones only, minus some. The sample has over 70,000 clones, 76% seen once. The sequenced sample consisted of peripheral blood. The receptors were gathered from a man aged 65 to 79 with acute or convalescent COVID-19. Each CDR3 is given with its conserved first and last residue. The D gene is left open where the match is weak. Only some rows state a clone size, as once, few, many or a class for expanded clones.

NA,TRBD2,TRBV28,TRBJ2-1,CASSSNIRLAGNYNEQFF,TGTGCCAGCAGTTCGAATATCAGACTAGCGGGAAACTACAATGAGCAGTTCTTC
NA,TRBD1,TRBV3-1/TRBV3-2,TRBJ2-5,CASSQEIPRDRGKETQYF,TGTGCCAGCAGCCAAGAAATTCCCAGGGACAGGGGAAAAGAGACCCAGTACTTC
NA,TRBD2,TRBV24-1,TRBJ2-1,CATSDPSGTSGSHSDSSYNEQFF,TGTGCCACCAGTGATCCATCCGGGACTAGCGGGTCCCACAGCGACAGCTCCTACAATGAGCAGTTCTTC
NA,TRBD1,TRBV25-1,TRBJ1-2,CASTDREYYGYTF,TGTGCCAGCACCGACAGGGAATACTATGGCTACACCTTC
NA,NA,TRBV7-9,TRBJ1-3,CASSTWGAGNTIYF,TGTGCCAGCAGTACTTGGGGGGCTGGAAACACCATATATTTT
NA,NA,TRBV9,TRBJ1-2,CASSPGGFGYTF,TGTGCCAGCAGCCCGGGGGGGTTTGGCTACACCTTC
NA,TRBD2,TRBV28,TRBJ2-1,CASSLLELERGEQFF,TGTGCCAGCAGTTTATTGGAGTTGGAGCGGGGTGAGCAGTTCTTC
few,TRBD1,TRBV19,TRBJ1-5,CASSLQGGVNQPQHF,TGTGCCAGTAGCCTCCAGGGGGGCGTCAATCAGCCCCAGCATTTT
NA,TRBD1,TRBV7-9,TRBJ2-3,CASSLRQGVGTDTQYF,TGTGCCAGCAGCCTAAGACAGGGGGTTGGGACAGATACGCAGTATTTT
few,TRBD1,TRBV28,TRBJ1-1,CASSLAGGQGASDTEAFF,TGTGCCAGCAGTTTAGCCGGGGGACAGGGGGCATCGGACACTGAAGCTTTCTTT
NA,TRBD1,TRBV28,TRBJ1-6,CASSPGQGDSPLHF,TGTGCCAGCAGCCCAGGACAGGGTGATTCACCCCTCCACTTT
NA,NA,TRBV2,TRBJ2-5,CASSEVGQIQETQYF,TGTGCCAGCAGTGAGGTCGGACAGATCCAAGAGACCCAGTACTTC
NA,TRBD1,TRBV7-9,TRBJ1-2,CASSLEIGTGGVYTF,TGTGCCAGCAGCTTAGAAATAGGGACAGGGGGCGTATACACCTTC
NA,NA,TRBV5-4,TRBJ1-2,CASSLSPGTLTNYGYTF,TGTGCCAGCAGCTTGAGCCCGGGTACTTTAACTAACTATGGCTACACCTTC
NA,TRBD1,TRBV7-9,TRBJ2-1,CASSRDSYNEQFF,TGTGCCAGCAGCCGGGACAGCTACAATGAGCAGTTCTTC
NA,NA,TRBV12-3/TRBV12-4,TRBJ2-1,CASSLTGFEEQFF,TGTGCCAGCAGTTTAACGGGATTCGAGGAGCAGTTCTTC
NA,NA,TRBV11-2,TRBJ1-4,CASSLGSGVTNEKLFF,TGTGCCAGCAGCTTAGGGTCGGGGGTAACTAATGAAAAACTGTTTTTT
few,TRBD1,TRBV19,TRBJ1-2,CASTPGQGNYGYTF,TGTGCCAGTACCCCGGGACAGGGAAACTATGGCTACACCTTC
once,NA,TRBV6-5,TRBJ2-3,CASFGGGAADTQYF,TGTGCCAGTTTTGGAGGGGGCGCGGCAGATACGCAGTATTTT
NA,TRBD1,TRBV7-8,TRBJ1-1,CASSLVGRQGVRAFF,TGTGCCAGCAGCTTAGTTGGTAGACAGGGGGTTCGAGCTTTCTTT
NA,NA,TRBV5-1,TRBJ2-2,CASSLVWTVNTGELFF,TGCGCCAGCAGCTTGGTTTGGACAGTGAACACCGGGGAGCTGTTTTTT
once,NA,TRBV28,TRBJ2-7,CASSIPGSYEQYF,TGTGCCAGCAGTATACCGGGATCCTACGAGCAGTACTTC
NA,TRBD1,TRBV6-9,TRBJ2-5,CASSYSGTGVGETQYF,TGTGCCAGCAGTTATTCAGGGACAGGGGTTGGGGAGACCCAGTACTTC
NA,NA,TRBV29-1,TRBJ2-7,CSVEDPSGEQYF,TGCAGCGTTGAAGATCCTTCGGGGGAGCAGTACTTC
NA,NA,TRBV19,TRBJ2-5,CASSTPVGSPARSQETQYF,TGTGCCAGTAGTACCCCTGTTGGGTCCCCGGCGAGGAGTCAAGAGACCCAGTACTTC
few,NA,TRBV5-1,TRBJ2-3,CASSLALATDTQYF,TGCGCCAGCAGCTTGGCACTAGCAACAGATACGCAGTATTTT
NA,NA,TRBV25-1,TRBJ2-2,CASSARQHTGELFF,TGTGCCAGCAGTGCGCGACAGCACACCGGGGAGCTGTTTTTT
NA,NA,TRBV5-4,TRBJ1-6,CASSLAGGRGNSPLHF,TGTGCCAGCAGCTTGGCCGGTGGCAGGGGAAATTCACCCCTCCACTTT
NA,NA,TRBV5-1,TRBJ1-2,CASSFPAASGGYTF,TGCGCCAGCAGCTTTCCCGCAGCCTCGGGTGGCTACACCTTC
NA,TRBD2,TRBV11-2,TRBJ2-7,CASSYSGLAGGLPYF,TGTGCCAGCAGCTACTCAGGACTAGCGGGAGGGCTCCCGTACTTC
NA,NA,TRBV6-1,TRBJ1-4,CASSEVPGTNEKLFF,TGTGCCAGCAGTGAGGTCCCGGGTACTAATGAAAAACTGTTTTTT
NA,TRBD2,TRBV9,TRBJ2-1,CASSVGSGSPYNEQFF,TGTGCCAGCAGCGTGGGAAGCGGGAGCCCCTACAATGAGCAGTTCTTC
once,NA,TRBV15,TRBJ2-6,CATSGWATGANVLTF,TGTGCCACCAGCGGTTGGGCGACTGGGGCCAACGTCCTGACTTTC
NA,NA,TRBV5-1,TRBJ1-4,CASSLGRSGERNEKLFF,TGCGCCAGCAGCTTGGGCCGATCAGGGGAGCGTAATGAAAAACTGTTTTTT
few,NA,TRBV15,TRBJ2-6,CATSRGTTSGANVLTF,TGTGCCACCAGCAGAGGGACAACCTCTGGGGCCAACGTCCTGACTTTC
NA,NA,TRBV7-6,TRBJ1-2,CASSHTVGGFNYGYTF,TGTGCCAGCAGCCACACCGTCGGGGGTTTTAACTATGGCTACACCTTC
NA,TRBD2,TRBV28,TRBJ2-7,CASRGPGLAGNEQYF,TGTGCCAGCAGAGGACCAGGACTAGCGGGAAACGAGCAGTACTTC
NA,TRBD1,TRBV29-1,TRBJ1-1,CSGRTGLADTEAFF,TGCAGCGGTCGGACAGGGCTTGCCGACACTGAAGCTTTCTTT
NA,TRBD2,TRBV20-1,TRBJ2-5,CSASRAGGMAGETQYF,TGCAGTGCTAGTCGAGCGGGAGGGATGGCGGGAGAGACCCAGTACTTC
few,TRBD2,TRBV2,TRBJ2-5,CASSVGLAGGNQETQYF,TGTGCCAGCAGTGTTGGCCTAGCGGGGGGGAACCAAGAGACCCAGTACTTC
NA,NA,TRBV7-2,TRBJ2-4,CASSLAGLGGTKNIQYF,TGTGCCAGCAGCTTAGCGGGGCTCGGTGGGACCAAAAACATTCAGTACTTC
NA,NA,TRBV6-5,TRBJ1-1,CASSRGPGTEAFF,TGTGCCAGCAGTCGCGGGCCGGGGACTGAAGCTTTCTTT
NA,TRBD2,TRBV28,TRBJ2-1,CASTIAGGGDEQFF,TGTGCCAGCACAATAGCGGGAGGGGGAGATGAGCAGTTCTTC
NA,NA,TRBV19,TRBJ1-5,CASLYREGSNQPQHF,TGTGCCAGTTTATACAGGGAAGGGAGCAATCAGCCCCAGCATTTT
few,NA,TRBV7-9,TRBJ1-5,CASTLSGENQPQHF,TGTGCCAGCACCCTTTCAGGGGAAAATCAGCCCCAGCATTTT
NA,TRBD1,TRBV7-9,TRBJ2-3,CASRLDTGGTDTQYF,TGTGCCAGCAGGTTGGACACAGGGGGTACAGATACGCAGTATTTT
once,TRBD1,TRBV4-1,TRBJ1-1,CASSQRTGRNTEAFF,TGCGCCAGCAGCCAGAGGACAGGGCGAAACACTGAAGCTTTCTTT
NA,NA,TRBV4-1,TRBJ1-6,CASSQATNSPLHF,TGCGCCAGCAGCCAAGCGACAAATTCACCCCTCCACTTT
NA,NA,TRBV24-1,TRBJ1-1,CATTEGGNTEAFF,TGTGCCACCACAGAAGGGGGGAACACTGAAGCTTTCTTT
NA,TRBD1,TRBV5-1,TRBJ1-3,CASSLDRGDGNTIYF,TGCGCCAGCAGCTTGGACAGGGGGGACGGAAACACCATATATTTT
few,NA,TRBV24-1,TRBJ2-1,CATSGSGDNEQFF,TGTGCCACCAGTGGATCGGGGGACAATGAGCAGTTCTTC
NA,NA,TRBV5-1,TRBJ1-1,CASSLVPGSAEAFF,TGCGCCAGCAGCTTAGTCCCAGGGTCGGCCGAAGCTTTCTTT
NA,TRBD2,TRBV5-1,TRBJ2-2,CASSFLAGTNTGELFF,TGCGCCAGCAGCTTTTTAGCGGGGACTAACACCGGGGAGCTGTTTTTT
NA,NA,TRBV10-3,TRBJ1-2,CAISEYTGQLGYGYTF,TGTGCCATCAGTGAATACACCGGACAGTTGGGCTATGGCTACACCTTC
NA,TRBD2,TRBV24-1,TRBJ2-1,CATSDSISGRVYEQFF,TGTGCCACCAGTGATTCTATTAGCGGGAGGGTGTATGAGCAGTTCTTC
NA,NA,TRBV27,TRBJ1-5,CASSLSGYQPQHF,TGTGCCAGCAGTTTGTCCGGGTATCAGCCCCAGCATTTT